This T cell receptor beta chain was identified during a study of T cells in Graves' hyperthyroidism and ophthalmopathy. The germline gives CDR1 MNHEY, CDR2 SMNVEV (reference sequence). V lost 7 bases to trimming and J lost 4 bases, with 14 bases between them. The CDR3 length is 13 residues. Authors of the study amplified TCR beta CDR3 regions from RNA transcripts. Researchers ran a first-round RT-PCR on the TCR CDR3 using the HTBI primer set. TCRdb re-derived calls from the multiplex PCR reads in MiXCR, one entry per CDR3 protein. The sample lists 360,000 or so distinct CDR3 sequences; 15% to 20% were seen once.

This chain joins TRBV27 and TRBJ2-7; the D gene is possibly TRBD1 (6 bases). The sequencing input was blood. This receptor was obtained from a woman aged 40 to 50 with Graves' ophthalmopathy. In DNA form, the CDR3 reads TGTGCCAGCAAAAGGGCAGGGGTGTACGAGCAGTACTTC. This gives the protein CASKRAGVYEQYF.